The rows below give T cell receptor beta chains drawn from one sample of a study of blood T cell repertoires in COVID-19. The assay was immunoSEQ multiplex PCR, and TCRdb's table has in-frame clones only and misses some. The data contain approximately 210,000 clones, about 88% of them singletons. The specimen sequenced was peripheral blood. These receptors all come from a man in his 70s with acute or convalescent COVID-19. The CDR3 runs from the conserved cysteine through the conserved F or W. The D gene is left open where the match is weak. Clone size, where shown, is once, few, many, or a class for clones that have expanded.

D	V	size	length	J	CDR3	DNA
TRBD1	TRBV18	.	14	TRBJ1-2	CASSPAGGGYGYTF	TGTGCCAGCTCACCGGCAGGGGGAGGCTATGGCTACACCTTC
.	TRBV6-1	.	14	TRBJ1-1	CASSEAHSNTEAFF	TGTGCCAGCAGTGAAGCACACAGCAACACTGAAGCTTTCTTT
.	TRBV6-5	.	14	TRBJ1-2	CASSYSLPAEGYTF	TGTGCCAGCAGTTACTCGTTGCCTGCGGAGGGCTACACCTTC
TRBD1	TRBV5-1	.	17	TRBJ1-2	CASRLGTGGVSNYGYTF	TGCGCCAGCAGACTAGGGACAGGGGGAGTTTCTAACTATGGCTACACCTTC
.	TRBV10-3	.	16	TRBJ1-6	CAISNTDSSYNSPLHF	TGTGCCATCAGTAACACGGACAGCTCCTATAATTCACCCCTCCACTTT
.	TRBV9	.	16	TRBJ2-2	CASSVRQGPNTGELFF	TGTGCCAGCAGCGTACGGCAGGGGCCGAACACCGGGGAGCTGTTTTTT
.	TRBV21-1	.	11	TRBJ1-1	CAESRNTEAFF	TGTGCCGAAAGCCGTAACACTGAAGCTTTCTTT
.	TRBV20-1	.	11	TRBJ1-1	CSASNGEEAFF	TGCAGTGCTAGTAACGGGGAAGAAGCTTTCTTT
.	TRBV10-3	.	15	TRBJ1-2	CAISPNGALVYGYTF	TGTGCCATCAGCCCGAATGGGGCTCTAGTCTATGGCTACACCTTC
TRBD2	TRBV29-1	.	14	TRBJ2-1	CSVAGTSAYNEQFF	TGCAGCGTTGCCGGGACTAGTGCGTACAATGAGCAGTTCTTC
.	TRBV4-3	.	14	TRBJ2-3	CASSQDLGTDTQYF	TGCGCCAGCAGCCAAGACTTAGGCACAGATACGCAGTATTTT
TRBD2	TRBV15	.	15	TRBJ2-5	CATKGASGDQETQYF	TGTGCCACCAAAGGGGCTAGCGGGGATCAAGAGACCCAGTACTTC
.	TRBV19	.	16	TRBJ2-1	CASSMSGSSRHNEQFF	TGTGCCAGTAGTATGTCAGGCTCTTCCAGGCACAATGAGCAGTTCTTC
TRBD2	TRBV19	.	14	TRBJ2-1	CASSNSGTYNEQFF	TGTGCCAGTAGTAACAGCGGGACCTACAATGAGCAGTTCTTC
.	TRBV10-3	.	13	TRBJ1-1	CAISEGRNTEAFF	TGTGCCATCAGTGAGGGCAGGAACACTGAAGCTTTCTTT
TRBD2	TRBV6-5	.	15	TRBJ2-1	CASSSDSGRYNEQFF	TGTGCCAGCAGCTCAGACAGCGGGAGATACAATGAGCAGTTCTTC
.	TRBV9	.	13	TRBJ2-7	CASSVATGYEQYF	TGTGCCAGCAGCGTAGCTACAGGCTACGAGCAGTACTTC
.	TRBV19	.	14	TRBJ2-3	CASKERPITDTQYF	TGTGCCAGCAAGGAGCGTCCCATCACAGATACGCAGTATTTT
TRBD1	TRBV6-4	few	14	TRBJ2-1	CASSPGQGAEEQFF	TGTGCCAGCAGCCCAGGACAGGGGGCGGAGGAGCAGTTCTTC
.	TRBV18	.	13	TRBJ2-7	CASSLSTDYEQYF	TGTGCCAGCTCACTCTCGACAGACTACGAGCAGTACTTC